This TCR beta chain derives from a study of T cell clonality in common variable immunodeficiency. Broader study findings: Shared TCRbeta clones were fewer between CVID subjects than controls.

Between the trimmed V and J ends, which lost 3 bases and 8 bases, there was a span of 9 bases. Germline CDR1 is SGHRS and CDR2 is YFSETQ. This CDR3 region has 12 residues. Patients and controls were mostly of Caucasian heritage. This clone was counted at least ten times. What it binds is unknown. With the read ending 3 residues before the CDR3 end, the germline J gene is used to fill in that end. Data came from immunoSEQ multiplex PCR; TCRdb stores just in-frame clones and leaves some out. Listed for the sample are some 60,000 clones, none seen a single time. Specimen: peripheral blood mononuclear cells. The chain is built from TRBV5-1 and TRBJ2-1; a weak D match, TRBD2 (5 bases). The source is a person between 18 and 75 years old in good health. CDR3 sequence: CASSYGEYEQFF. The part of the CDR3 DNA that was read is TGCGCCAGCAGCTACGGGGAGTATGAG. Supplemented by reference TRBV5-1 and TRBJ2-1, the full variable domain reads KAGVTQTPRYLIKTRGQQVTLSCSPISGHRSVSWYQQTPGQGLQFLFEYFSETQRNKGNFPGRFSGRQFSNSRSEMNVSTLELGDSALYLCASSYGEYEQFFGPGTRLTVL.